Below are 21 T cell receptor beta chains sequenced from a single sample in a study of cytomegalovirus exposure and HLA in healthy donors. In the PCR, 60 Vbeta and 13 Jbeta primers were used. Assay: immunoSEQ multiplex PCR; the TCRdb copy retains only in-frame clones and omits some. The repertoire holds 120,000 or so clones, with about two thirds as singletons. Sequenced input: PBMCs. The receptors derive from a man aged 25-45 years in good health and CMV-seronegative.

The rearrangement uses TRBV30 and TRBJ1-6, with D possibly being TRBD1 (6 bases). The CDR3 totals 13 residues. From germline, CDR1 is GTSNPN and CDR2 SVGIG (reference sequence). V was trimmed by 6 bases and J by 7 bases, leaving 13 bases between them. DNA of the CDR3: TGTGCCTGTAGGGGGGGCAACAATTCACCCCTCCACTTT. Residues: CACRGGNNSPLHF.

This clone has a handful of counts. At one end, the junction sequence differs from germline, possibly due to a read error. The same CDR3 also results from other DNA sequences found in this sample. The chain couples TRBV7-8 to TRBJ2-7, with 8 nucleotides matching TRBD1. Germline CDR1 is SGHVS and CDR2 is FQNEAQ. The CDR3 runs 13 residues. This CDR3 is CASRTGQAYEQYF. The CDR3, as DNA: TGTGCTAGCAGGACGGGACAGGCCTACGAGCAGTACTTC.

This chain uses TRBV11-2 with TRBJ2-3, with 12 bases lining up with TRBD2. The CDR3 totals 17 residues. The ends lost 3 bases at V and 2 bases at J; junction bases unmatched: 6. Germline V CDR1 and CDR2: SGHAT, FQNNGV. The CDR3 sequence: CASSFRLAGDNTDTQYF. The CDR3 nucleotides read TGTGCCAGCAGCTTCCGACTAGCGGGGGACAACACAGATACGCAGTATTTT.

The V gene is TRBV5-6, the J gene TRBJ1-2; a weak D match, TRBD1 (5 bases). Germline CDR1 is SGHDT and CDR2 is YYEEEE. The CDR3 runs to 13 residues. Trimming removed 0 bases from V and 4 bases from J, with 7 bases in between. In nucleotides, the CDR3 is TGTGCCAGCAGCTTGGGACAGACCTATGGCTACACCTTC. Residues: CASSLGQTYGYTF.

The chain is built from TRBV6-5 and TRBJ2-5; 8 bases are a match to TRBD2. CDR3 size: 16 residues. The trim removed 0 bases at V and 7 bases at J, leaving 10 bases unmatched. Germline V lookup: CDR1 MNHEY, CDR2 SVGAGI. In DNA form, the CDR3 reads TGTGCCAGCAGTTACTCTCTTCGGGGGGGCCGGGGGACCCAGTACTTC. Translated, it gives CASSYSLRGGRGTQYF.

The chain is built from TRBV5-1 and TRBJ1-1; possible D gene TRBD1, 6 bases. Trimming took 3 bases from V and 4 from J, leaving 19 bases between them. CDR1 is SGHRS and CDR2 is YFSETQ in the germline V gene. The CDR3 extends over 16 amino acids. The CDR3 DNA reads TGCGCCAGCAGCTATGACCCACAGGGCGGAGGCACTGAAGCTTTCTTT. It yields the protein CASSYDPQGGGTEAFF.

The rearrangement links TRBV5-6 to TRBJ1-4; 9 bases are shared with TRBD1. The V gene's germline CDR1 is SGHDT and CDR2 YYEEEE. V lost 5 bases, J lost 7 bases, and 6 bases stayed unmatched. CDR3 size: 14 residues. CDR3 bases: TGTGCCAGCAGGGGACAGGGACTTCGTGAAAAACTGTTTTTT. Translation gives CASRGQGLREKLFF.

The J gene is TRBJ1-2, the V gene TRBV15; a possible D gene is TRBD1 (6 bases). The V end was cut by 1 base, the J end by 0 bases, with 18 bases between. CDR1 LNHNV and CDR2 YYDKDF come from the germline V gene (reference sequence). This CDR3 region has 18 residues. CDR3 nucleotide sequence: TGTGCCACCAGCAGAGGGATTCCGGGACAAACTACTAACTATGGCTACACCTTC. Translating it yields CATSRGIPGQTTNYGYTF.

This clone showed up just once. The V and J genes are TRBV5-6 and TRBJ2-2, with 8 bases fitting TRBD1. The V and J ends lost 5 bases and 5 bases, in that order; junction bases with no gene match: 5. Germline-derived CDR1 and CDR2 are SGHDT and YYEEEE. The CDR3 is made up of 14 amino acids. The CDR3 region has the DNA TGTGCCAGCAGGTCCAGGGGGCTAACCGGGGAGCTGTTTTTT. Amino acids: CASRSRGLTGELFF.

The chain uses TRBV5-3 and TRBJ1-6; D perhaps matches TRBD1 (5 bases). TRBV5-3 is classed as an ORF, of uncertain function. Trimming removed 4 bases from V and 12 bases from J, with 20 bases in between. CDR3 length: 15 residues. In DNA, the CDR3 is TGTGCCAGAAGCCCAACCGGGGGGGGAAGGCTACCCCTCCACTTT. Its translation is CARSPTGGGRLPLHF.

The V and J genes are TRBV6-6 and TRBJ1-3, with 8 bases fitting TRBD1. Germline V gene sequence: CDR1 MNHNY, CDR2 SVGAGI (reference sequence). Germline trimming cut 4 bases from V and 3 bases from J; bases unmatched to any gene: 8. This CDR3 is 16 amino acids long. The CDR3 is CASSLGQGSDGNTIYF. The CDR3 DNA reads as TGTGCCAGCAGTTTAGGACAGGGTTCGGATGGAAACACCATATATTTT.

The chain recombines TRBV5-1 with TRBJ1-4; D may be TRBD1 (6 bases). CDR1 and CDR2 (germline): SGHRS, YFSETQ. Trimming took 3 bases from V and 5 from J, leaving 11 bases between them. This CDR3 spans 14 amino acids. This chain's CDR3 is CASSSEGGNEKLFF. As DNA, the CDR3 is TGCGCCAGCAGCTCGGAGGGGGGGAATGAAAAACTGTTTTTT.

The chain recombines TRBV7-9 with TRBJ1-2, with D unclear. V shed 5 bases and J shed 7 bases, with 20 bases lying between them. In germline, CDR1 is SEHNR, CDR2 FQNEAQ (reference sequence). The CDR3 covers 15 residues. The CDR3 loop is CASSDWRLETIGYTF. CDR3 bases: TGTGCCAGCAGCGACTGGAGGTTGGAAACTATTGGCTACACCTTC.

The gene calls are TRBV11-2 and TRBJ2-7; 8 bases map to TRBD1. Germline V gene data show CDR1 as SGHAT and CDR2 as FQNNGV. The CDR3 spans 15 residues. Trimming took 1 base from V and 2 from J; bases not matched to a gene: 4. DNA of the CDR3: TGTGCCAGCAGCTTAGCCTGGACAGGGCCCTACGAGCAGTACTTC. Encoded protein: CASSLAWTGPYEQYF.

This clone was observed a handful of times. The chain couples TRBV6-1 to TRBJ1-5; no clear D. This CDR3 has 13 amino acids. Germline CDR1 and CDR2: MNHNS and SASEGT. V lost 3 bases and J 2 bases, leaving 5 bases between the germline ends. In nucleotides, the CDR3 is TGTGCCAGCAGTGACCGAGGCAATCAGCCCCAGCATTTT. It specifies CASSDRGNQPQHF.

The chain joins TRBV6-1 to TRBJ1-2; 8 nucleotides match TRBD1. The length of the CDR3 is 15 residues. V was pared by 7 bases and J by 4 bases, with 11 bases of the junction left unmatched. Germline V CDR1 and CDR2: MNHNS, SASEGT. The CDR3 region has the DNA TGTGCCAGCACTTGGACAGGGACGAATTCCTATGGCTACACCTTC. This sequence encodes CASTWTGTNSYGYTF.

The rearrangement uses TRBV18 and TRBJ1-1; possible D gene TRBD1, 5 bases. The CDR3 totals 12 residues. The V gene's germline CDR1 is KGHSH and CDR2 LQKENI. V was cut by 2 bases and J by 8 bases, with 9 bases left in between. The CDR3 is CASSPSAGEAFF. The CDR3 DNA follows: TGTGCCAGCTCACCATCGGCAGGGGAAGCTTTCTTT.

A few counts support this clone. The chain employs TRBV5-1 and TRBJ1-3; D not certain. V was shortened by 0 bases and J by 7 bases, with 17 bases between the two germline ends. Germline assignment: CDR1 SGHRS and CDR2 YFSETQ. This CDR3 has 16 amino acids. CDR3 sequence: CASSLGVGQMANTIYF. The CDR3 region has the DNA TGCGCCAGCAGCTTGGGAGTGGGCCAAATGGCCAACACCATATATTTT.

The rearrangement uses TRBV5-1 and TRBJ2-5, with D tentatively TRBD2 (5 bases). The DNA end lines up better with TRBJ2-7; the J call may be wrong. This CDR3 has 12 residues. Per the germline V gene, CDR1 is SGHRS and CDR2 is YFSETQ. CDR3 DNA: TGCGCCAGCAGCCCGGACTTCTACGAGCAGTACTTC. Translation: CASSPDFYEQYF.

The chain employs TRBV4-3 and TRBJ1-1; D possibly corresponds to TRBD1 (5 bases). V lost 5 bases and J 3 bases, leaving 19 bases between the germline ends. Per the germline V gene, CDR1 is LGHNA and CDR2 is YSLEER. CDR3 length: 16 residues. The CDR3 bases are TGCGCCAGCAGCATTATAAGGGAAGGGGTTTACACTGAAGCTTTCTTT. It specifies CASSIIREGVYTEAFF.

This chain joins TRBV27 and TRBJ2-7; 11 nucleotides align to TRBD1. Unmatched junction bases numbered 12, after V lost 7 bases and J lost 7 bases. From germline, CDR1 is MNHEY and CDR2 SMNVEV (reference sequence). The CDR3 consists of 15 residues. DNA of the CDR3: TGTGCCAGCACCCCTTTGGGGACAGGGGGTTTTGAGCAGTACTTC. Its protein is CASTPLGTGGFEQYF.